These T cell receptor beta chains were read from a single sample in a study of cytomegalovirus exposure and HLA in healthy donors. This table comes from immunoSEQ multiplex PCR, and its TCRdb copy is limited to in-frame clones, with some not included. Of 100,000 or so clones detected, 85% appear once; the ten largest clones hold about 20%. Sequencing used PBMCs. The receptors were sampled from a man younger than 30 in good health and CMV-seropositive. Both conserved end residues are part of each CDR3. A D gene is named only where the DNA matches it firmly. Some rows mark clone size as missing; the rest say once, few, many or name a class of expanded clone.

D: TRBD1
J: TRBJ1-5
size: .
V: TRBV19
DNA: TGTGCCAGTAGTTCTCCTATCGGGACAGTTAATCAGCCCCAGCATTTT
CDR3: CASSSPIGTVNQPQHF

D: .
J: TRBJ1-4
size: .
V: TRBV27
DNA: TGTGCCAGCAGTTTATCCCGTCTGGGGGGAAAACTGTTTTTT
CDR3: CASSLSRLGGKLFF

D: TRBD2
J: TRBJ2-1
size: .
V: TRBV5-5
DNA: TGTGCCAGCAGCTTGCGGGCGGGAGGGGATGAGCAGTTCTTC
CDR3: CASSLRAGGDEQFF

D: TRBD1
J: TRBJ1-2
size: .
V: TRBV2
DNA: TGTGCCAGCAGTGAACACCTGGGACAGGGGTATGGCTACACCTTC
CDR3: CASSEHLGQGYGYTF

D: TRBD1
J: TRBJ2-6
size: once
V: TRBV5-1
DNA: TGCGCCAGCAGCATAGACAGGGGAAACTCTGGGGCCAACGTCCTGACTTTC
CDR3: CASSIDRGNSGANVLTF

D: .
J: TRBJ2-3
size: .
V: TRBV5-1
DNA: TGCGCCAGCAGAGCTGTCACAGATACGCAGTATTTT
CDR3: CASRAVTDTQYF

D: TRBD1
J: TRBJ1-2
size: .
V: TRBV29-1
DNA: TGCAGCGTTGAAACAGGGGGCGCGGGCTATGGCTACACCTTC
CDR3: CSVETGGAGYGYTF

D: .
J: TRBJ1-2
size: .
V: TRBV6-5
DNA: TGTGCCAGCAGCCCCACCCGGACAGTCTCATATGGCTACACCTTC
CDR3: CASSPTRTVSYGYTF

D: TRBD2
J: TRBJ2-3
size: few
V: TRBV28
DNA: TGTGCCAGCAGTTCCACCCTTATAGCGGGTAGCACAGATACGCAGTATTTT
CDR3: CASSSTLIAGSTDTQYF

D: TRBD1
J: TRBJ2-2
size: .
V: TRBV15
DNA: TGTGCCACCAGCAGAGGGGGACAGGGAGGAGAAAGGGAGCTGTTTTTT
CDR3: CATSRGGQGGERELFF

D: .
J: TRBJ1-4
size: .
V: TRBV25-1
DNA: TGTGCCAGCAGTGAATTGGTTGGGCTCCCTAATGAAAAACTGTTTTTT
CDR3: CASSELVGLPNEKLFF

D: .
J: TRBJ2-7
size: .
V: TRBV11-2
DNA: TGTGCCAGCAGCTTAGGATCCTACTCCTACGAGCAGTACTTC
CDR3: CASSLGSYSYEQYF

D: TRBD2
J: TRBJ2-5
size: .
V: TRBV5-1
DNA: TGCGCCAGCAGCTTGTCGCTAGCGGGAGGATGGGAGACCCAGTACTTC
CDR3: CASSLSLAGGWETQYF

D: TRBD2
J: TRBJ2-1
size: once
V: TRBV11-2
DNA: TGTGCCAGCAGCTTACTGGCGGGAGGGGGTTACAATGAGCAGTTCTTC
CDR3: CASSLLAGGGYNEQFF

D: .
J: TRBJ1-5
size: .
V: TRBV4-1
DNA: TGCGCCAGCAGCCCCCTTGAGGCTGGGCAGCCCCAGCATTTT
CDR3: CASSPLEAGQPQHF

D: TRBD2
J: TRBJ2-7
size: .
V: TRBV18
DNA: TGTGCCAGCTCACCTCCCGGGACTAGCGGGAGAATGGCCTACGAGCAGTACTTC
CDR3: CASSPPGTSGRMAYEQYF

D: .
J: TRBJ2-3
size: .
V: TRBV27
DNA: TGTGCCAGCAGTCCCCGACTAGAAGCAGATACGCAGTATTTT
CDR3: CASSPRLEADTQYF

D: .
J: TRBJ2-2
size: .
V: TRBV15
DNA: TGTGCCACCAGCACGAGGGAAAGTTCTATCGGGGAGCTGTTTTTT
CDR3: CATSTRESSIGELFF

D: TRBD2
J: TRBJ2-7
size: .
V: TRBV7-9
DNA: TGTGCCAGCAGCTTATGGGGTAGCGGGAGGCAAAGCTCCTACGAGCAGTACTTC
CDR3: CASSLWGSGRQSSYEQYF

D: .
J: TRBJ1-1
size: once
V: TRBV6-1
DNA: TGTGCCAGCAGTGAATTAACAGGGAGGGGGACTGAAGCTTTCTTT
CDR3: CASSELTGRGTEAFF

D: .
J: TRBJ1-5
size: .
V: TRBV6-1
DNA: TGTGCCAGCAGTGAAAGCGGAAGGGTAAATCAGCCCCAGCATTTT
CDR3: CASSESGRVNQPQHF

D: .
J: TRBJ2-3
size: .
V: TRBV5-6
DNA: TGTGCCAGCAGCTTGGACCGGGACTTTCCCACAGATACGCAGTATTTT
CDR3: CASSLDRDFPTDTQYF

D: .
J: TRBJ2-5
size: .
V: TRBV30
DNA: TGTGCCGCGGGACCACAAGAGACCCAGTACTTC
CDR3: CAAGPQETQYF

D: .
J: TRBJ2-1
size: once
V: TRBV5-1
DNA: TGCGCCAGCAGTCCCGGGCTAGCGAACAATGAGCAGTTCTTC
CDR3: CASSPGLANNEQFF

D: .
J: TRBJ2-1
size: .
V: TRBV4-1
DNA: TGCGCCAGCAGCCGCCCTCCGGACTACTCCTACAATGAGCAGTTCTTC
CDR3: CASSRPPDYSYNEQFF

D: .
J: TRBJ2-5
size: .
V: TRBV30
DNA: TGTGCCTGGAGTGTAATACAAGAGACCCAGTACTTC
CDR3: CAWSVIQETQYF

D: .
J: TRBJ2-7
size: .
V: TRBV4-1
DNA: TGCGCCAGCAGCCCAACGAGCTCCTACGAGCAGTACTTC
CDR3: CASSPTSSYEQYF

D: .
J: TRBJ1-4
size: .
V: TRBV4-1
DNA: TGCGCCAGCAGCCCCCGGAGTGGGGGCGCGTTTGAAAAACTGTTTTTT
CDR3: CASSPRSGGAFEKLFF

D: TRBD2
J: TRBJ2-2
size: .
V: TRBV28
DNA: TGTGCCAGCAGTTTGCGCGGGAGGGCCGCAAACACCGGGGAGCTGTTTTTT
CDR3: CASSLRGRAANTGELFF

D: TRBD1
J: TRBJ1-2
size: .
V: TRBV16
DNA: TGTGCCAGCAGCCAATTCAGGGGGCCCGGCTATGGCTACACCTTC
CDR3: CASSQFRGPGYGYTF

D: .
J: TRBJ1-5
size: .
V: TRBV28
DNA: TGTGCCAGCAGTTTATGGGCCGGGGATAGCAATCAGCCCCAGCATTTT
CDR3: CASSLWAGDSNQPQHF